This TCR beta chain was captured in a study of monozygotic twins with inflammatory bowel disease. Study-level results: Clonotype sharing was lower in IBD patients than healthy twins, most markedly with disease activity. TCRbeta diversity (inverse Simpson) was lower in IBD patients than in healthy co-twins.

The CDR3 loop spans 13 amino acids. The germline CDR1 and CDR2 sequences are SGHDT and YYEEEE. In regard to this clonotype: What it recognizes is unknown.

Amplification of TCRalpha and TCRbeta cDNA involved two nested PCRs that ran for roughly 15 and 9 cycles. TCRdb reanalyzed the 5' RACE reads, giving one entry per CDR3 protein sequence and no DNA. Reported are roughly 120,000 distinct CDR3 sequences; the ten largest clones contain 9.5% to 15%. Collection of an approximately 2.6 ml blood sample took place per donor. Sequencing used blood. This receptor was obtained from a human donor with ulcerative colitis or Crohn's disease, or a healthy co-twin of an affected twin (not recorded which). The chain employs TRBV5-6 and TRBJ1-2. The CDR3 sequence is CASSLEQPYGYTF.